The rows below give T cell receptor beta chains drawn from one sample of a study of blood T cell repertoires in COVID-19. Sequencing was performed with immunoSEQ multiplex PCR; in TCRdb, only in-frame clones are kept and a portion is missing. This table holds about 230,000 clones, around 78% found once. The sequenced sample was peripheral blood. These receptors came from a woman aged 70-85 years with active or convalescent COVID-19. Both conserved end residues are part of each CDR3. A D gene is named only where the DNA matches it firmly. Not every row has a clone size; where given, it reads once, few, many or a size class.

TRBD1	.	TRBV12-3/TRBV12-4	TRBJ2-3	CASRFQGADTQYF	TGTGCCAGCCGCTTTCAGGGGGCAGATACGCAGTATTTT
.	.	TRBV28	TRBJ1-4	CASRLGTVEKLFF	TGTGCCAGCAGACTTGGGACTGTTGAAAAACTGTTTTTT
.	.	TRBV7-2	TRBJ1-3	CASSLSAGSSGNTIYF	TGTGCCAGCAGCTTATCGGCCGGGAGCTCTGGAAACACCATATATTTT
.	once	TRBV5-6	TRBJ1-2	CASSLHYGYTF	TGTGCCAGCAGCCTCCACTATGGCTACACCTTC
TRBD1	.	TRBV15	TRBJ2-7	CATSMDRGGYEQYF	TGTGCCACCAGCATGGACAGGGGGGGCTACGAGCAGTACTTC
.	.	TRBV6-5	TRBJ2-3	CASKRGDTQYF	TGTGCCAGCAAAAGGGGGGATACGCAGTATTTT
.	.	TRBV5-1	TRBJ2-7	CASATGTSRSYEQYF	TGCGCCAGCGCAACCGGGACTTCCCGCTCCTACGAGCAGTACTTC
.	.	TRBV7-9	TRBJ1-3	CASSLERSRGENTIYF	TGTGCCAGCAGCTTAGAGCGGAGCAGGGGAGAGAACACCATATATTTT
.	many	TRBV28	TRBJ1-2	CASTPSVRGEGYTF	TGTGCCAGCACCCCATCGGTCAGGGGCGAAGGCTACACCTTC
TRBD1	.	TRBV6-1	TRBJ2-1	CASSEQGTGGYNEQFF	TGTGCCAGCAGTGAGCAAGGGACAGGGGGCTACAATGAGCAGTTCTTC
TRBD1	once	TRBV6-5	TRBJ1-2	CASSWDSSNYGYTF	TGTGCCAGCAGTTGGGACAGTTCTAACTATGGCTACACCTTC
.	once	TRBV21-1	TRBJ2-1	CASSTGDKFYNEQFF	TGTGCCAGCAGCACTGGGGACAAGTTCTACAATGAGCAGTTCTTC
.	.	TRBV5-1	TRBJ2-4	CASSLEGAKNIQYF	TGCGCCAGCAGCCTTGAGGGAGCCAAAAACATTCAGTACTTC
.	.	TRBV12-3/TRBV12-4	TRBJ2-5	CASSQDSQETQYF	TGTGCCAGCAGCCAGGACAGCCAAGAGACCCAGTACTTC
.	.	TRBV29-1	TRBJ2-3	CSVLGVLRGTDTQYF	TGCAGCGTTCTCGGAGTCTTGAGGGGCACAGATACGCAGTATTTT
.	.	TRBV28	TRBJ2-2	CASSLHSGFAGELFF	TGTGCCAGCAGTTTACATTCAGGATTTGCCGGGGAGCTGTTTTTT
.	.	TRBV5-1	TRBJ2-1	CASSPGRGGSYNEQFF	TGCGCCAGCAGCCCCGGAAGGGGGGGGTCCTACAATGAGCAGTTCTTC
TRBD1	.	TRBV2	TRBJ1-1	CANDRGRTEAFF	TGTGCCAACGACAGGGGGCGTACTGAAGCTTTCTTT